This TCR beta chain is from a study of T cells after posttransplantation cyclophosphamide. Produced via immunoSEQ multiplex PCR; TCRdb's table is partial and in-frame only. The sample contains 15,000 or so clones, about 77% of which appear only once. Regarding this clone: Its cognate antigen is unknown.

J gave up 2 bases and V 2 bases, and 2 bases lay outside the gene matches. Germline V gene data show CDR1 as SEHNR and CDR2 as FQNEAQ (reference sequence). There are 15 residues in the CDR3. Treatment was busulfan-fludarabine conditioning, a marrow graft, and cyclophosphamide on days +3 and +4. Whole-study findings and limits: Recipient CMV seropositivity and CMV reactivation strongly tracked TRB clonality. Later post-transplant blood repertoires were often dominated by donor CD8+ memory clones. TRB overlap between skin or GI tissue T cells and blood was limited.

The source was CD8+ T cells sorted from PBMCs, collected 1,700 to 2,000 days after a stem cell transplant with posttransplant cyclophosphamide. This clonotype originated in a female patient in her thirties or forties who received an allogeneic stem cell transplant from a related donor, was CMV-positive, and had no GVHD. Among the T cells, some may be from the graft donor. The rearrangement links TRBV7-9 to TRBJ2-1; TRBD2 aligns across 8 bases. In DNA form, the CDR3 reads TGTGCCAGCAGCTTACTGGGACTAGCCTACAATGAGCAGTTCTTC. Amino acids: CASSLLGLAYNEQFF.